The next 7 T cell receptor beta chains were all read from a single sample in a study of PD-L1 blockade in urothelial cancer. This sample's time point: pretreatment peripheral blood. Some clones are missing from TCRdb's copy, which holds only in-frame ones; the method was immunoSEQ multiplex PCR. The data contain 95,000 or so clones, roughly 91% of them singletons. This specimen was PBMCs, taken around atezolizumab (anti-PD-L1) treatment. These receptors all come from a man aged 55 to 70 with urothelial cancer.

There are a few counts of this clone. This rearrangement joins TRBV11-2 to TRBJ2-1; 10 bases map to TRBD2. The CDR3 has 18 residues. The V gene end was trimmed by 1 base and the J gene end by 4 bases; junction bases not matched to a gene: 10. CDR1 is SGHAT, CDR2 FQNNGV, per germline. Written as DNA, the CDR3 is TGTGCCAGCAGCTTAGCGTGGGAACAAGCGGGAGGGTACAATGAGCAGTTCTTC. Translated, it gives CASSLAWEQAGGYNEQFF.

This rearrangement joins TRBV9 to TRBJ2-5, with D uncertain. This CDR3 contains 14 residues. Germline lookup yields CDR1 SGDLS and CDR2 YYNGEE. V was clipped by 4 bases and J by 5 bases, with 15 bases between them. CDR3: CASSLEGAGETQYF. The CDR3 nucleotides are TGTGCCAGCAGCCTTGAAGGAGCTGGGGAGACCCAGTACTTC.

The J gene is TRBJ2-1, the V gene TRBV5-1; 10 positions match TRBD2. The germline CDR1 and CDR2 sequences are SGHRS and YFSETQ. The CDR3 has 15 residues. The J segment lost 8 bases and the V segment lost 4 bases, leaving 9 bases of the junction unmatched. The CDR3, as DNA: TGCGCCAGCAGCCCAGCGGGGGGGCCGGTCTATGAGCAGTTCTTC. Translation: CASSPAGGPVYEQFF.

The chain joins TRBV7-9 to TRBJ1-2, with TRBD1 identical over 8 bases. Looked up from germline, CDR1 is SEHNR and CDR2 is FQNEAQ (reference sequence). V was clipped by 5 bases and J by 8 bases; unmatched bases: 13. CDR3 size: 15 residues. CDR3 in amino acids: CASSLGQGNVSGYTF. The CDR3 DNA follows: TGTGCCAGCAGCCTTGGACAGGGTAACGTTAGCGGCTACACCTTC.

V is TRBV4-2 and J is TRBJ2-5, with 9 bases that match TRBD2. Unmatched junction bases numbered 5, after V lost 4 bases and J lost 5 bases. The CDR3 is made up of 14 amino acids. Germline V lookup: CDR1 LGHNA, CDR2 YNFKEQ. The CDR3 DNA reads as TGTGCCAGCAGCCCCCTAGCGGGACTGGAGACCCAGTACTTC. It is translated as CASSPLAGLETQYF.

The chain couples TRBV25-1 to TRBJ2-6; TRBD1 might be the D (6 bases). V was trimmed by 4 bases and J by 0 bases, leaving 7 bases between them. The CDR3 spans 15 residues. CDR1 MGHDK and CDR2 SYGVNS come from the germline V gene. CDR3 nucleotides: TGTGCCAGCAGTGTAGGGGGCTCTGGGGCCAACGTCCTGACTTTC. Translating gives CASSVGGSGANVLTF. The entire variable domain, with the rest obtained from reference TRBV25-1 and TRBJ2-6, is as follows: EADIYQTPRYLVIGTGKKITLECSQTMGHDKMYWYQQDPGMELHLIHYSYGVNSTEKGDLSSESTVSRIRTEHFPLTLESARPSHTSQYLCASSVGGSGANVLTFGAGSRLTVL.

V is TRBV15 and J is TRBJ2-7, with D hard to call. This CDR3 is 15 amino acids long. V was trimmed by 0 bases and J by 1 base, leaving 10 bases between them. The germline V gene encodes CDR1 LNHNV and CDR2 YYDKDF (reference sequence). Here the CDR3 reads CATSRDPVASYEQYF. Written as DNA, the CDR3 is TGTGCCACCAGCAGAGATCCCGTCGCGTCCTACGAGCAGTACTTC. Variable domain in full (rest from reference TRBV15 and TRBJ2-7): DAMVIQNPRYQVTQFGKPVTLSCSQTLNHNVMYWYQQKSSQAPKLLFHYYDKDFNNEADTPDNFQSRRPNTSFCFLDIRSPGLGDTAMYLCATSRDPVASYEQYFGPGTRLTVT.